Sequencing of this T cell receptor (beta chain) was carried out in a study of blood T cell repertoires in COVID-19. Germline CDR1 is SGHTA and CDR2 is FQGNSA. The CDR3 is made up of 14 amino acids. Deletions cut 4 bases from V and 6 bases from J, with 14 bases between. Data came from immunoSEQ multiplex PCR; TCRdb stores just in-frame clones and leaves some out. The sample includes 150,000 to 200,000 clones, roughly 80% seen only once; the top ten take around 15%. The source of this sequence is a man in his 60s with active or convalescent COVID-19. The J gene is TRBJ2-3, the V gene TRBV7-2; D is ambiguous. The sequencing input was peripheral blood. CDR3 coding DNA: TGTGCCAGCAGCTCAACTTCCTCCCGGGATACGCAGTATTTT. Protein sequence: CASSSTSSRDTQYF.